The clone carrying this TCR beta chain has at least ten counts. The junction shows a germline mismatch at one end, possibly a read error. The record originates from a study of regulatory T cells in long-lasting Graves disease. Combining iRepertoire HTBI primers with Arm-PCR of CDR3 regions, the authors built TCR beta libraries. TCRdb analysed the multiplex PCR reads with MiXCR anew, one entry per CDR3 protein. Of around 500,000 distinct CDR3 sequences listed, 15% to 20% are singletons. Time point given: newly diagnosed GD, antithyroid drugs for less than 3 months. With RNA extracted from PBMCs as input, the TCR library was made. The CDR3 runs 19 residues. Germline V lookup: CDR1 KGHDR, CDR2 SFDVKD. This same sample was also part of a study on T cells in Graves' hyperthyroidism and ophthalmopathy.

The source is a woman aged 35 to 60 with Graves disease. The starting material was peripheral blood mononuclear cells (PBMCs), obtained at new diagnosis, from a patient treated with antithyroid drugs. This chain connects TRBV24-1 to TRBJ1-2; TRBD1 matches at 7 bases. The CDR3 here is CATSAQRRGQIPRVLPVPF. DNA of the CDR3: TGTGCCACCAGTGCCCAAAGGCGGGGACAGATCCCACGAGTGCTACCAGTACCTTTC.